This passage covers 15 T cell receptor beta chains from one sample sequenced in a study of CD8+ T cells in alopecia areata. cDNA reverse transcribed from extracted RNA served as the sequencing template. Sequenced by immunoSEQ multiplex PCR; TCRdb stores in-frame clones only, minus some. The table includes about 220,000 clones, more than 45% detected once. Treatment indicated: oral pan-JAK inhibitor, 5-10 mg twice daily. The specimen was CD4+ T cells sorted from blood, collected at week 4, from a patient treated with tofacitinib. The receptors stem from a human donor with alopecia areata.

This chain's CDR3 is CASSLGQGGQPQHF. DNA for the CDR3: TGTGCCAGCAGCCTTGGACAGGGGGGGCAGCCCCAGCATTTT. This rearrangement joins TRBV7-9 to TRBJ1-5; TRBD1 matches 10 bases. The CDR3 runs 14 residues. From germline, CDR1 is SEHNR and CDR2 FQNEAQ (reference sequence). Trimming removed 5 bases from V and 7 bases from J; junction bases left unmatched: 5.

The rearrangement joins TRBV29-1 to TRBJ1-2, with D perhaps matching TRBD1 (5 bases). Germline V gene sequence: CDR1 SQVTM, CDR2 ANQGSEA. The CDR3 extends over 15 amino acids. The germline V and J ends were trimmed by 4 bases and 1 base, with 16 bases remaining between them. The CDR3 is CSVGSLGGNNYGYTF. The DNA of the CDR3 is TGCAGCGTTGGATCGCTCGGGGGGAATAACTATGGCTACACCTTC.

This clone was observed a handful of times. The chain carries TRBV9 and TRBJ1-5, with 9 bases that match TRBD1. The J segment lost 6 bases and the V segment lost 3 bases, leaving 7 bases of the junction unmatched. Germline CDR1 SGDLS, CDR2 YYNGEE. This CDR3 is built from 15 residues. CDR3 DNA sequence: TGTGCCAGCAGCGCCACAGGGGGCGATGGTCAGCCCCAGCATTTT. Translating gives CASSATGGDGQPQHF. The complete variable domain, with remaining parts taken from reference TRBV9 and TRBJ1-5, reads DSGVTQTPKHLITATGQRVTLRCSPRSGDLSVYWYQQSLDQGLQFLIQYYNGEERAKGNILERFSAQQFPDLHSELNLSSLELGDSALYFCASSATGGDGQPQHFGDGTRLSIL.

The V and J genes are TRBV30 and TRBJ2-1, with 9 bases aligning to TRBD1. The CDR3 covers 12 residues. The J segment lost 5 bases and the V segment lost 5 bases, leaving 1 base of the junction unmatched. Germline assignment: CDR1 GTSNPN and CDR2 SVGIG (reference sequence). CDR3 sequence: CAWGTGNNEQFF. CDR3 coding DNA: TGTGCCTGGGGGACAGGGAACAATGAGCAGTTCTTC.

This clone has a single count. In the same sample, other DNA sequences code for this CDR3. V and J are TRBV29-1 and TRBJ1-2; 9 bases fit TRBD1. CDR1 is SQVTM and CDR2 is ANQGSEA in the germline V gene. The CDR3 loop spans 12 amino acids. The V segment lost 7 bases and the J segment 3 bases; nucleotides outside the gene matches: 3. CDR3 loop: CSGRTGDYGYTF. The CDR3 DNA reads TGCAGCGGCCGGACAGGGGACTATGGCTACACCTTC.

The chain links TRBV7-2 to TRBJ1-2; D not resolved. The ends were cut back, 6 bases at V and 7 bases at J, with 12 bases in the middle. Germline assignment: CDR1 SGHTA and CDR2 FQGNSA. This CDR3 spans 12 amino acids. The CDR3 sequence is CASSGPGRGYTF. Written as DNA, the CDR3 is TGTGCCAGCAGTGGACCGGGCCGTGGCTACACCTTC. Full variable domain (outside the CDR3, taken from reference TRBV7-2 and TRBJ1-2): GAGVSQSPSNKVTEKGKDVELRCDPISGHTALYWYRQSLGQGLEFLIYFQGNSAPDKSGLPSDRFSAERTGGSVSTLTIQRTQQEDSAVYLCASSGPGRGYTFGSGTRLTVV.

This clone was seen just once. The CDR3: CASSAGQDTYGYTF. The CDR3 region has the DNA TGTGCCAGCAGCGCCGGACAGGATACCTATGGCTACACCTTC. The chain joins TRBV9 to TRBJ1-2; the match to TRBD1 covers 7 bases. Trimming cost V 3 bases and J 4 bases; bases outside gene matches: 6. The CDR3 contains 14 residues. Germline values: CDR1 SGDLS, CDR2 YYNGEE.

This clone showed up just a few times. The chain links TRBV6-1 to TRBJ2-1, with 11 bases that match TRBD2. The CDR3 extends over 15 amino acids. The germline V gene has CDR1 MNHNS and CDR2 SASEGT. J gave up 2 bases and V 6 bases, and 3 bases lay outside the gene matches. CDR3 region: CASSPLAGAYNEQFF. CDR3 bases: TGTGCCAGCAGCCCACTAGCGGGGGCCTACAATGAGCAGTTCTTC.

The J gene is TRBJ1-5, the V gene TRBV29-1; maybe TRBD1 (5 bases). The CDR3 covers 14 residues. In germline, CDR1 is SQVTM, CDR2 ANQGSEA. V was trimmed by 7 bases and J by 4 bases, leaving 17 bases between them. CDR3 sequence: CSALFMEGNQPQHF. Written as DNA, the CDR3 is TGCAGCGCCCTCTTTATGGAGGGGAATCAGCCCCAGCATTTT.

This chain uses TRBV7-2 with TRBJ2-3; 8 nucleotides align to TRBD2. CDR3 length: 16 residues. Germline V gives CDR1 SGHTA, CDR2 FQGNSA. The ends lost 6 bases at V and 3 bases at J; junction bases unmatched: 11. The CDR3 reads CASSFIAGRWTDTQYF. Here the CDR3 DNA reads TGTGCCAGCAGTTTTATAGCGGGGCGGTGGACAGATACGCAGTATTTT.

The V gene is TRBV30, the J gene TRBJ1-2; 7 nucleotides agree with TRBD1. Germline loops: CDR1 GTSNPN, CDR2 SVGIG (reference sequence). The V gene end was trimmed by 3 bases and the J gene end by 7 bases; junction bases not matched to a gene: 5. The CDR3 sequence is 12 residues long. The CDR3 nucleotides are TGTGCCTGGAGGTGGCGGGACAGTGGCTACACCTTC. It yields the protein CAWRWRDSGYTF.

The chain recombines TRBV6-6 with TRBJ2-2; 9 bases line up with TRBD1. The CDR3 consists of 15 residues. The germline V gene has CDR1 MNHNY and CDR2 SVGAGI (reference sequence). J was trimmed by 4 bases and V by 7 bases; bases with no gene match: 7. The DNA of the CDR3 is TGTGCCAGCACCCTAAGGACAGGGGCCACCGGGGAGCTGTTTTTT. It encodes CASTLRTGATGELFF.

The CDR3 DNA sequence: TGTGCCTGGAACCAGGGAACCTCTGGGGCCAACGTCCTGACTTTC. This sequence encodes CAWNQGTSGANVLTF. This rearrangement joins TRBV30 to TRBJ2-6, with D maybe TRBD1 (5 bases). The CDR3 covers 15 residues. V was cut by 4 bases and J by 0 bases, with 10 bases left in between. In germline, CDR1 is GTSNPN, CDR2 SVGIG (reference sequence). Variable domain in full (rest from reference TRBV30 and TRBJ2-6): SQTIHQWPATLVQPVGSPLSLECTVEGTSNPNLYWYRQAAGRGLQLLFYSVGIGQISSEVPQNLSASRPQDRQFILSSKKLLLSDSGFYLCAWNQGTSGANVLTFGAGSRLTVL.

J is TRBJ2-1 and V is TRBV2; 8 bases fit TRBD2. The CDR3 is made up of 15 amino acids. J lost 9 bases, V lost 6 bases, and 13 bases had no gene match. CDR1 is SNHLY, CDR2 FYNNEI, per germline. This CDR3 is CASSDRLARHLEQFF. In nucleotides, the CDR3 is TGTGCCAGCAGCGATAGACTAGCGAGGCATCTTGAGCAGTTCTTC.

The chain links TRBV6-1 to TRBJ1-6; tentative D call: TRBD1 (5 bases). Trimming shortened V by 0 bases and J by 9 bases, and 15 bases separated the two germline ends. In germline, CDR1 is MNHNS, CDR2 SASEGT. CDR3 length: 16 residues. The CDR3 DNA reads as TGTGCCAGCAGTGAAGCGGGGGGACTTATTGGTTCACCCCTCCACTTT. Translated: CASSEAGGLIGSPLHF.